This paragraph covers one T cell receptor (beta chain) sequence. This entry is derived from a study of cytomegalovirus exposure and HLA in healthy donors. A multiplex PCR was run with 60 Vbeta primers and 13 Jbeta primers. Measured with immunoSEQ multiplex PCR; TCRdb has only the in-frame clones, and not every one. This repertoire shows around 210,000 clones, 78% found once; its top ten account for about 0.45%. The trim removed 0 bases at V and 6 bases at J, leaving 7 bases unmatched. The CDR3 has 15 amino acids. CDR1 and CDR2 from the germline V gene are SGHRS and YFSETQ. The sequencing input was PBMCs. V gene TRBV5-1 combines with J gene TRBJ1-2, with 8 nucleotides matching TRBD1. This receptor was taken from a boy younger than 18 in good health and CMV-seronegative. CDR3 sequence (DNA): TGCGCCAGCAGCTTGGCCCCCGGACAGGGAGATGGCTACACCTTC. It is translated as CASSLAPGQGDGYTF. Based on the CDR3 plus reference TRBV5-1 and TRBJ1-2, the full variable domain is KAGVTQTPRYLIKTRGQQVTLSCSPISGHRSVSWYQQTPGQGLQFLFEYFSETQRNKGNFPGRFSGRQFSNSRSEMNVSTLELGDSALYLCASSLAPGQGDGYTFGSGTRLTVV.